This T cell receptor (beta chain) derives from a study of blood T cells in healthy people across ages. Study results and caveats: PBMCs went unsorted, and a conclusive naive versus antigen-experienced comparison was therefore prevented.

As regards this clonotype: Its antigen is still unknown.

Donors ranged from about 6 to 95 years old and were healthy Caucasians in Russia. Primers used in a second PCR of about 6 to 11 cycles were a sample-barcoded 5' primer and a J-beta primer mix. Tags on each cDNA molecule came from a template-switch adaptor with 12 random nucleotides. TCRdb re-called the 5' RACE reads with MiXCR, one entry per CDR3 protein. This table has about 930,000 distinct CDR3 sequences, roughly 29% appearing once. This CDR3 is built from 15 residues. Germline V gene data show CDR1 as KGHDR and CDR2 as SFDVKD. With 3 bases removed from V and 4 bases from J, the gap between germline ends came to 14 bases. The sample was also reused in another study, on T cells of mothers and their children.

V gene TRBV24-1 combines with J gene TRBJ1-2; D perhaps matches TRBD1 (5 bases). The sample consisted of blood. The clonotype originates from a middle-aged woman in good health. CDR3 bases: TGTGCCACCAGTGATAACGAAGGGACGGTCTATGGCTACACCTTC. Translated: CATSDNEGTVYGYTF.